The T cell receptor beta chain described here comes from a study of control samples from healthy donors and cancer patients. Assay used: immunoSEQ multiplex PCR; TCRdb lists only in-frame clones, some missing. The sample comprises about 140,000 clones, about 90% of which are singletons, and 5.5% to 9% rests with the top ten. The sequenced sample was blood. This clonotype originated in a man aged 18 to 29 in good health.

CDR3 DNA: TGTGCCAGCAGCCCAGATAGCGGGGGAAGCTCCTACGAGCAGTACTTC. Translated: CASSPDSGGSSYEQYF. The genes are TRBV5-4 and TRBJ2-7; 9 nucleotides agree with TRBD2. With V trimmed by 4 bases and J by 0 bases, 8 bases remained unmatched. Germline loops: CDR1 SGHNT, CDR2 YYREEE (reference sequence). This CDR3 has 16 residues. The whole variable domain, filled in from reference TRBV5-4 and TRBJ2-7, reads ETGVTQSPTHLIKTRGQQVTLRCSSQSGHNTVSWYQQALGQGPQFIFQYYREEENGRGNFPPRFSGLQFPNYSSELNVNALELDDSALYLCASSPDSGGSSYEQYFGPGTRLTVT.